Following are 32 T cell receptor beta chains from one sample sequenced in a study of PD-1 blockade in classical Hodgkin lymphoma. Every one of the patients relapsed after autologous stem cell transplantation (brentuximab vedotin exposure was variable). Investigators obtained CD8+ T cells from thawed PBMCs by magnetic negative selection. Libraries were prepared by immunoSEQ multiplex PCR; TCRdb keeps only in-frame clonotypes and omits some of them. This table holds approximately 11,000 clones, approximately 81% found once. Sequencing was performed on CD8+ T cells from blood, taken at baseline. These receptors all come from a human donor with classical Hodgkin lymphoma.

For the CDR3, the DNA is TGTGCCAGCAGTGGGTGGGGTAACAATCAGCCCCAGCATTTT. Residues: CASSGWGNNQPQHF. The genes are TRBV25-1 and TRBJ1-5; D gene ambiguous. The V and J ends lost 4 bases and 3 bases respectively, with 10 bases between them. Germline V gene lookup returns CDR1 MGHDK and CDR2 SYGVNS. CDR3 length: 14 amino acids.

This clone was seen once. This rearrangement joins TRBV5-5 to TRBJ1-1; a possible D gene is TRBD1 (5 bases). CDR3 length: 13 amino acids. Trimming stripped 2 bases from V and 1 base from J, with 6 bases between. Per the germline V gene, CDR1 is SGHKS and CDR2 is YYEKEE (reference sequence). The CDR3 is CASSFGGNTEAFF. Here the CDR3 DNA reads TGTGCCAGCAGCTTTGGGGGGAACACTGAAGCTTTCTTT.

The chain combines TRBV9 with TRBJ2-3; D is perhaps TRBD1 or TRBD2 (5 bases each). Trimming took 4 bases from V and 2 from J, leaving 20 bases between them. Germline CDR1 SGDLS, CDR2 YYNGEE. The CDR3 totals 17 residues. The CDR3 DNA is TGTGCCAGCAGCCCCCAGGGTAGCGAGACCCTCACAGATACGCAGTATTTT. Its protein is CASSPQGSETLTDTQYF.

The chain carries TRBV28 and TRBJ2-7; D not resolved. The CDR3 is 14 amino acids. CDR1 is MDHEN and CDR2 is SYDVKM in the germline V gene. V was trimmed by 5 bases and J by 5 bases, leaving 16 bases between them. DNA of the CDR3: TGTGCCAGCAGTCCCCGGATTTTACCGGACGAGCAGTACTTC. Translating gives CASSPRILPDEQYF.

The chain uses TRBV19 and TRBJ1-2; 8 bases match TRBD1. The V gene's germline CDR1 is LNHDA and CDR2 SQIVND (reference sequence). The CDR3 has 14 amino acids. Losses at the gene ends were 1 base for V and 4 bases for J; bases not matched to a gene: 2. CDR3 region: CASSIGTGPYGYTF. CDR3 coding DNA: TGTGCCAGTAGTATAGGGACAGGGCCCTATGGCTACACCTTC.

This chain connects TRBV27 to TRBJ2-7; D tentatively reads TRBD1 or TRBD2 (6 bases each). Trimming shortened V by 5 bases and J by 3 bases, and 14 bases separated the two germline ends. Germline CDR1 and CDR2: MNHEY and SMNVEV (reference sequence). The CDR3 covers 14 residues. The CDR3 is CASSARGLNYEQYF. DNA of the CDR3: TGTGCCAGCAGTGCCCGGGGGCTCAACTACGAGCAGTACTTC.

In nucleotides, the CDR3 is TGTGCCAGTAGTATAGATGCGGACAGGGGCTCCTACGAGCAGTACTTC. Its protein product is CASSIDADRGSYEQYF. The V and J genes are TRBV19 and TRBJ2-7, with 9 bases lining up with TRBD1. The germline CDR1 and CDR2 sequences are LNHDA and SQIVND (reference sequence). V lost 0 bases, J lost 0 bases, and 3 bases stayed unmatched. The length of the CDR3 is 16 residues.

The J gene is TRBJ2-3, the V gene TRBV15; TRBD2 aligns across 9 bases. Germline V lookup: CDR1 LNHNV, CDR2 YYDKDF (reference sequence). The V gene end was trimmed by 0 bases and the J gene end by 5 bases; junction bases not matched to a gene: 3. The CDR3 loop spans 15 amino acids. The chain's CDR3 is CATSREREGLDTQYF. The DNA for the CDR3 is TGTGCCACCAGCAGAGAGCGGGAGGGATTAGATACGCAGTATTTT.

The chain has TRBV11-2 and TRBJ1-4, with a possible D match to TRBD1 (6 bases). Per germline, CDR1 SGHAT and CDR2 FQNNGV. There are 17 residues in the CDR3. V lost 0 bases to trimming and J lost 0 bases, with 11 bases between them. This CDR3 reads CASSLDPSGATNEKLFF. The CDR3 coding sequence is TGTGCCAGCAGCTTAGATCCCTCAGGGGCAACTAATGAAAAACTGTTTTTT.

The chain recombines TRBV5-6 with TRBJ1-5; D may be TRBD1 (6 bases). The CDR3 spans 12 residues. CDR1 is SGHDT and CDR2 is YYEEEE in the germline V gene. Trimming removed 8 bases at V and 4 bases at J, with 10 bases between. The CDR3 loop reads CARGQPNQPQHF. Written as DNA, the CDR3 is TGTGCCAGAGGACAGCCAAATCAGCCCCAGCATTTT.

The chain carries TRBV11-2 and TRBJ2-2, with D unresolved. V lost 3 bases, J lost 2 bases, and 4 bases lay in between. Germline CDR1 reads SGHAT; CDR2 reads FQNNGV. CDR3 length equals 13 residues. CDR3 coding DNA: TGTGCCAGCAGCTTGTTAAACACCGGGGAGCTGTTTTTT. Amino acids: CASSLLNTGELFF.

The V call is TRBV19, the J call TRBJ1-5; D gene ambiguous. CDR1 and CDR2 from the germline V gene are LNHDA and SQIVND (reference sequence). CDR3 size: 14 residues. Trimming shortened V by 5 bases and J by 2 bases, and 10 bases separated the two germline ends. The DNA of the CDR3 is TGTGCCAGTAGTCTCCTTATAGGCAATCAGCCCCAGCATTTT. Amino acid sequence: CASSLLIGNQPQHF.

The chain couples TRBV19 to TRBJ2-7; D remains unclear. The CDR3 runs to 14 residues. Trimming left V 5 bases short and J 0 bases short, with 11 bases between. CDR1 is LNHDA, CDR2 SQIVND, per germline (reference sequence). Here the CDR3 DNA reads TGTGCCAGTAGTCTAGTGGGCGCCTCCTACGAGCAGTACTTC. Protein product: CASSLVGASYEQYF. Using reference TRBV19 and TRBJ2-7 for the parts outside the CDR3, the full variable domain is DGGITQSPKYLFRKEGQNVTLSCEQNLNHDAMYWYRQDPGQGLRLIYYSQIVNDFQKGDIAEGYSVSREKKESFPLTVTSAQKNPTAFYLCASSLVGASYEQYFGPGTRLTVT.

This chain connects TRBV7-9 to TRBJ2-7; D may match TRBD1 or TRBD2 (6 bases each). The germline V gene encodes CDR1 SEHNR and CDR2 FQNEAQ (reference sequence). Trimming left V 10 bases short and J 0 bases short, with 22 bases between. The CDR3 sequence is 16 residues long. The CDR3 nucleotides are TGTGCCACCCTACAAACAGGGAGGATGAGCTCCTACGAGCAGTACTTC. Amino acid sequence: CATLQTGRMSSYEQYF.

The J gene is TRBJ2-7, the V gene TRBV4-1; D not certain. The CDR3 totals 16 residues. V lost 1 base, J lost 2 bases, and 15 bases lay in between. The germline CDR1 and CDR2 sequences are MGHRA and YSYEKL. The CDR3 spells CASSQVKGPRPYEQYF. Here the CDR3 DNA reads TGCGCCAGCAGCCAAGTGAAGGGCCCTCGGCCCTACGAGCAGTACTTC.

As DNA, the CDR3 is TGTGCCAGCAGCGGGCCTAGCGGAGTTGATGAGCAGTTCTTC. This codes for CASSGPSGVDEQFF. The chain uses TRBV9 and TRBJ2-1, with 7 bases lining up with TRBD2. CDR3 length equals 14 residues. The J segment lost 8 bases and the V segment lost 3 bases, leaving 8 bases of the junction unmatched. Germline V gene sequence: CDR1 SGDLS, CDR2 YYNGEE.

The CDR3 sequence is CASRLSPVDTQYF. Here the CDR3 DNA reads TGTGCAAGTCGCTTAAGTCCAGTGGATACGCAGTATTTT. The chain is built from TRBV12-2 and TRBJ2-3; the D call of TRBD1 is as the table states it, not checked on the DNA. TRBV12-2 is assigned pseudogene status. The CDR3 totals 13 residues.

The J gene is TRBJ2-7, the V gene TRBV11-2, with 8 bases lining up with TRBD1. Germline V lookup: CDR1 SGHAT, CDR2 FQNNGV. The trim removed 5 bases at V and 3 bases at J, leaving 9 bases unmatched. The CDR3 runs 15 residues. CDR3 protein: CASSQPDRAHYEQYF. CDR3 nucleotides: TGTGCCAGCAGCCAACCGGACAGGGCGCACTACGAGCAGTACTTC.

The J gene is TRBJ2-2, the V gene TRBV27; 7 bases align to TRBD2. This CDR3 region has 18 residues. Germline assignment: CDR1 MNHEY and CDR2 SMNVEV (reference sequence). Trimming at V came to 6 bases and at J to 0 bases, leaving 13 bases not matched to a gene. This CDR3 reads CASSPIAGRFANTGELFF. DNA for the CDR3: TGTGCCAGCAGCCCCATAGCGGGTCGTTTCGCGAACACCGGGGAGCTGTTTTTT.

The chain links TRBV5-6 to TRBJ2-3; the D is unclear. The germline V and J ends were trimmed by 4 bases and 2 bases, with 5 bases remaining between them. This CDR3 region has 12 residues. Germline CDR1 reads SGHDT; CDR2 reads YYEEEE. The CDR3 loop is CASSPYTDTQYF. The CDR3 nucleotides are TGTGCCAGCAGCCCTTACACAGATACGCAGTATTTT.

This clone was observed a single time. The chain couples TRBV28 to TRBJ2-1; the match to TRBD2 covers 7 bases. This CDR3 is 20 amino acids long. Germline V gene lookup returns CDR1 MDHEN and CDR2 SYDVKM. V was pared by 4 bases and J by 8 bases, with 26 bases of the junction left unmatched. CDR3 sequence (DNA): TGTGCCAGCAGTTGGGTTATCGAGAAGCGGGGCACGGCCACCAGCGATGAGCAGTTCTTC. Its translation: CASSWVIEKRGTATSDEQFF.

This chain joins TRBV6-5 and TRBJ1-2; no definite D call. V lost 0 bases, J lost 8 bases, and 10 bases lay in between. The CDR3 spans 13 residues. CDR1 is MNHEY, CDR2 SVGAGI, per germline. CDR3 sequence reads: CASSYSVGNGYTF. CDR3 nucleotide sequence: TGTGCCAGCAGTTACTCGGTAGGGAACGGCTACACCTTC.

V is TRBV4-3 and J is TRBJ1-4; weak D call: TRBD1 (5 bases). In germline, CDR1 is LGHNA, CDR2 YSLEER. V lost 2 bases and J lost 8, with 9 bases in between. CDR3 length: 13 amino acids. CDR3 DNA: TGCGCCAGCAGCCAATTCAGGGAAGAAAAACTGTTTTTT. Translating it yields CASSQFREEKLFF.

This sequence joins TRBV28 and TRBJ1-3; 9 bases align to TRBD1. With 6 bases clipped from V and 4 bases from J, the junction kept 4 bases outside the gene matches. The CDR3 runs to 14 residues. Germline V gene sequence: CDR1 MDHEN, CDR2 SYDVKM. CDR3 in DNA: TGTGCCAGCAGCATCACAGGGGGCGGAAACACCATATATTTT. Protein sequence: CASSITGGGNTIYF. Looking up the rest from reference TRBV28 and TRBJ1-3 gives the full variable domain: DVKVTQSSRYLVKRTGEKVFLECVQDMDHENMFWYRQDPGLGLRLIYFSYDVKMKEKGDIPEGYSVSREKKERFSLILESASTNQTSMYLCASSITGGGNTIYFGEGSWLTVV.

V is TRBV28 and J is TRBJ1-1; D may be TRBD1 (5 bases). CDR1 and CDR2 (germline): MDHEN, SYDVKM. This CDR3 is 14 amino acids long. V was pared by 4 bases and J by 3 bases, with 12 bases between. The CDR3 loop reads CASSWDLADTEAFF. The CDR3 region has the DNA TGTGCCAGCAGTTGGGACCTGGCGGACACTGAAGCTTTCTTT.

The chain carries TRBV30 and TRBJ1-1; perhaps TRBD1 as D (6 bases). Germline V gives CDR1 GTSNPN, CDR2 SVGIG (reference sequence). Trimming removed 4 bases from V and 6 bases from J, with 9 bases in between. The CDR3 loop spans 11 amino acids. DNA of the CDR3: TGTGCCTGGATACAGGGTTCTGAAGCTTTCTTT. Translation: CAWIQGSEAFF. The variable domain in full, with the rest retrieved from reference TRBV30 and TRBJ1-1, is SQTIHQWPATLVQPVGSPLSLECTVEGTSNPNLYWYRQAAGRGLQLLFYSVGIGQISSEVPQNLSASRPQDRQFILSSKKLLLSDSGFYLCAWIQGSEAFFGQGTRLTVV.

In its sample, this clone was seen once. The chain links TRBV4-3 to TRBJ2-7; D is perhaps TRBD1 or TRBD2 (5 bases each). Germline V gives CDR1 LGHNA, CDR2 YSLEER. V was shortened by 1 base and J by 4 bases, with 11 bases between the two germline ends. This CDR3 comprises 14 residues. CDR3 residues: CASSQGIREYEQYF. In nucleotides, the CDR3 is TGCGCCAGCAGCCAAGGGATCAGGGAGTACGAGCAGTACTTC.

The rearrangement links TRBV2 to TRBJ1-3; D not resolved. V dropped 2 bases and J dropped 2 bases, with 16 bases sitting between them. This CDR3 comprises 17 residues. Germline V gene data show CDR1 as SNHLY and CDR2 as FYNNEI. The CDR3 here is CASSETELPATGNTIYF. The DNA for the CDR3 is TGTGCCAGCAGTGAAACCGAACTGCCGGCTACTGGAAACACCATATATTTT. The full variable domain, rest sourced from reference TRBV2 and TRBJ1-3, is EPEVTQTPSHQVTQMGQEVILRCVPISNHLYFYWYRQILGQKVEFLVSFYNNEISEKSEIFDDQFSVERPDGSNFTLKIRSTKLEDSAMYFCASSETELPATGNTIYFGEGSWLTVV.

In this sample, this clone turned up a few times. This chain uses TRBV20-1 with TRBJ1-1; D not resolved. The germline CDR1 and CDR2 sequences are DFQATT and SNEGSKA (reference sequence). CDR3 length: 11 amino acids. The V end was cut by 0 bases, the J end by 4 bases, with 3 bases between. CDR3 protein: CSAREGTEAFF. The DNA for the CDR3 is TGCAGTGCTAGAGAAGGCACTGAAGCTTTCTTT.

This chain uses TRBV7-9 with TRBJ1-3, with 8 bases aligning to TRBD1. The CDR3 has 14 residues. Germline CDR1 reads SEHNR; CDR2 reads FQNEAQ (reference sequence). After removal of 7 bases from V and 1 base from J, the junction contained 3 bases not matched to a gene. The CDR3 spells CASTRTGSGNTIYF. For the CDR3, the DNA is TGTGCCAGCACCCGGACAGGGTCTGGAAACACCATATATTTT.

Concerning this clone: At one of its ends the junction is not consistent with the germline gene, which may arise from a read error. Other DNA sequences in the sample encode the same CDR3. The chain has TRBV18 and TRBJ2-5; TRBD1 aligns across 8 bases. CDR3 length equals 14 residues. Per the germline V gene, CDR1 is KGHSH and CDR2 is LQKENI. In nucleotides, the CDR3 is TGCGCCAGCTCGACTCCAGGGGGCCGCGAGACCCAGTACTTC. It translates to CASSTPGGRETQYF.

The DNA of the CDR3 is TGTGCCAGCGGCGGAAGGGCAGGGGTAATCGGATTCGACGAGCAGTACTTC. Its translation: CASGGRAGVIGFDEQYF. The chain recombines TRBV9 with TRBJ2-7; D may be TRBD1 (6 bases). This CDR3 comprises 17 residues. Looked up from germline, CDR1 is SGDLS and CDR2 is YYNGEE. V gave up 7 bases and J gave up 5 bases, with 28 bases separating them.